This T cell receptor (beta chain) was identified during a study of vaccination and CD4 T cells after COVID-19. Researchers used the Oncomine TCR Beta short-read assay to sequence DNA from cultured CD4+ T cells. Genomic DNA was drawn out of CD4+ T cells grown in culture. TCRdb independently ran MiXCR on the PCR reads; one entry per CDR3 protein. The repertoire holds some 15,000 distinct CDR3 sequences, with around 50% as singletons. This clonotype appeared a few times. The antigen is undetermined. Regarding treatment: roughly nine-day PBMC culture with coronavirus spike peptide pools or control peptides (ViraFEST assay). TCRs were sequenced by ViraFEST after antigen-specific T cells had been expanded with peptide pools. From germline, CDR1 is DFQATT and CDR2 SNEGSKA (reference sequence). CDR3 length: 15 amino acids. V lost 6 bases and J 1 base, leaving 17 bases between the germline ends.

V and J are TRBV20-1 and TRBJ2-3; D gene uncertain. This TCR came from a human donor who had recovered from COVID-19. Sequenced input: CD4+ T cells from blood, cultured in vitro. The CDR3 spells CSAPPARFGTDTQYF. As DNA, the CDR3 is TGCAGTGCCCCCCCGGCTCGGTTCGGCACAGATACGCAGTATTTT.